This is a list of T cell receptor beta chains from one sample in a study of T and B cells in COVID-19 patients. MiXCR, applied by TCRdb to the multiplex PCR reads, yields one record per CDR3 protein. The data show some 6,000 distinct CDR3 sequences, 25% to 30% seen once. Sequencing was done on a sample of blood. Every receptor here comes from a human donor with active COVID-19. Each CDR3 is given with its conserved first and last residue. The D gene is left open where the match is weak. Not every row has a clone size; where given, it reads once, few, many or a size class.

J: TRBJ2-5
V: TRBV20-1
D: NA
size: NA
DNA: TGCAGTGCTACCCCGGACTATCAAGAGACCCAGTACTTC
CDR3: CSATPDYQETQYF

J: TRBJ2-7
V: TRBV29-1
D: TRBD1
size: medium-sized
DNA: TGCAGCGCTGGGACAGGGGATGAGCAGTACTTC
CDR3: CSAGTGDEQYF

J: TRBJ2-1
V: TRBV5-1
D: NA
size: NA
DNA: TGCGCCAGCAGCCGTGGCTCCTACTCCTACAATGAGCAGTTCTTC
CDR3: CASSRGSYSYNEQFF

J: TRBJ1-1
V: TRBV18
D: TRBD1
size: many
DNA: TGTGCCAGCTCACCACAGACAGGGGTCACTGAAGCTTTCTTT
CDR3: CASSPQTGVTEAFF

J: TRBJ2-2
V: TRBV4-3
D: TRBD2
size: many
DNA: TGCGCCAGCAGTCCGTTTACTAGCGCCGGGGAGCTGTTTTTT
CDR3: CASSPFTSAGELFF

J: TRBJ2-1
V: TRBV13
D: TRBD2
size: NA
DNA: TGTGCCAGCAGCTACGGACTAGCGGGGGGGCCGAACAATGAGCAGTTCTTC
CDR3: CASSYGLAGGPNNEQFF

J: TRBJ2-5
V: TRBV29-1
D: TRBD1
size: medium-sized
DNA: TGCAGCTCCGGGACAGAAGAGACCCAGTACTTC
CDR3: CSSGTEETQYF

J: TRBJ1-2
V: TRBV6-5
D: TRBD1
size: NA
DNA: TGTGCCAGCGCCAACAGGGGGCGCGGCTATGGCTACACCTTC
CDR3: CASANRGRGYGYTF

J: TRBJ2-6
V: TRBV6-5
D: NA
size: medium-sized
DNA: TGTGCCAGCAGTTACTCCTTGGGTATGGCCAACGTCCTGACTTTC
CDR3: CASSYSLGMANVLTF

J: TRBJ2-5
V: TRBV7-2
D: NA
size: NA
DNA: TGTGCCAGCAGCTTAGGCCCAAGTCTTGAGACCCAGTACTTC
CDR3: CASSLGPSLETQYF

J: TRBJ2-7
V: TRBV6-1
D: NA
size: large
DNA: TGTGCCAGCAGTGATGGGGCCGAGCAGTACTTC
CDR3: CASSDGAEQYF

J: TRBJ2-7
V: TRBV6-2/TRBV6-3
D: NA
size: NA
DNA: TGTGCCAGCAGTTACGTCCAGGGCCCGTACTACGAGCAGTACTTC
CDR3: CASSYVQGPYYEQYF

J: TRBJ2-7
V: TRBV29-1
D: TRBD2
size: NA
DNA: TGCAGCGTTGATAAGGCGGGGGGCCACGAGCAGTACTTC
CDR3: CSVDKAGGHEQYF

J: TRBJ2-1
V: TRBV6-5
D: TRBD2
size: NA
DNA: TGTGCCAGCACCTCGCGGGAGGGCCACGAGCAGTTCTTC
CDR3: CASTSREGHEQFF

J: TRBJ1-1
V: TRBV6-5
D: NA
size: NA
DNA: TGTGCCAGCAGTTACTCGAACGTCCCAGCTCTCTTT
CDR3: CASSYSNVPALF

J: TRBJ1-5
V: TRBV6-1
D: NA
size: few
DNA: TGTGCCAGCAGTGAACAGTTCAATCAGCCCCAGCATTTT
CDR3: CASSEQFNQPQHF

J: TRBJ2-7
V: TRBV2
D: TRBD2
size: many
DNA: TGTGCCAGCAGTGATGAGTTAGCGGGATCCTACGAGCAGTACTTC
CDR3: CASSDELAGSYEQYF

J: TRBJ2-3
V: TRBV20-1
D: TRBD2
size: NA
DNA: TGCAGTGCTAGAGATAGCGGGGGGGCTCAGGTGTCAGATACGCAGTATTTT
CDR3: CSARDSGGAQVSDTQYF

J: TRBJ2-6
V: TRBV30
D: NA
size: medium-sized
DNA: TGTGCCTGGAGTGGCGTTCGCTCTGGGGCCAACGTCCTGACTTTC
CDR3: CAWSGVRSGANVLTF

J: TRBJ2-1
V: TRBV7-2
D: NA
size: few
DNA: TGTGCCAGCAGCTTCGAGAGGCTTAGTGAGCAGTTCTTC
CDR3: CASSFERLSEQFF

J: TRBJ2-7
V: TRBV6-5
D: NA
size: few
DNA: TGTGCCAGCAGTTACACAGGAACCTACGAGCAGTACTTC
CDR3: CASSYTGTYEQYF

J: TRBJ2-1
V: TRBV5-1
D: TRBD2
size: few
DNA: TGCGCCAGCAGTTTGGCGCGGGAGTACAATGAGCAGTTCTTC
CDR3: CASSLAREYNEQFF

J: TRBJ1-6
V: TRBV6-5
D: NA
size: NA
DNA: TGTGCCAGAAGGCTCAGGTGGGAGAGTAATTCACCCCACCACTTT
CDR3: CARRLRWESNSPHHF

J: TRBJ2-5
V: TRBV5-1
D: NA
size: few
DNA: TGCGCCAGCAGCTTGGTACAAGAGACCCAGTACTTC
CDR3: CASSLVQETQYF

J: TRBJ2-3
V: TRBV19
D: NA
size: NA
DNA: TGTGCCAGTAGTATGCAGGGCCTCACAGATACGCAGTATTTT
CDR3: CASSMQGLTDTQYF

J: TRBJ2-3
V: TRBV19
D: NA
size: NA
DNA: TGTGCCAGTAGTATACAGGGCACAGATACGCAGTATTTT
CDR3: CASSIQGTDTQYF

J: TRBJ2-1
V: TRBV5-8
D: TRBD1
size: NA
DNA: TGTGCCAGCAGCTTGCTGGGACAGGTTCCCAATGAGCAGTTCTTC
CDR3: CASSLLGQVPNEQFF

J: TRBJ1-2
V: TRBV19
D: NA
size: few
DNA: TGTGCCAGTATGCCCGGGGCAGGGACAAACTATGGCTACACCTTC
CDR3: CASMPGAGTNYGYTF

J: TRBJ1-5
V: TRBV18
D: TRBD1
size: once
DNA: TGTGCCAGCTCACAAGGACAGGGGGACAATCAGCCCCAGCATTTT
CDR3: CASSQGQGDNQPQHF

J: TRBJ1-4
V: TRBV6-1
D: NA
size: few
DNA: TGTGCCAGCATCCTCGCACAGAGCCCTAATGAAAAACTGTTTTTT
CDR3: CASILAQSPNEKLFF

J: TRBJ2-7
V: TRBV6-5
D: NA
size: once
DNA: TGCGCCAGCAGCGGACAGCCAAGGGGGGAGCAGTACTTC
CDR3: CASSGQPRGEQYF

J: TRBJ2-1
V: TRBV27
D: TRBD2
size: medium-sized
DNA: TGTGCCAGCAGGATCAAGGGACTAGCGTCTGTCGATGAGCAGTTCTTC
CDR3: CASRIKGLASVDEQFF

J: TRBJ1-1
V: TRBV6-1
D: NA
size: NA
DNA: TGTGCCAGCAGTGACGGGACCTCTGGGAACACTGAAGCTTTCTTT
CDR3: CASSDGTSGNTEAFF

J: TRBJ1-1
V: TRBV6-5
D: NA
size: many
DNA: TGTGCCAGCAGTTACAGGGACGGTGAAGCTTTCTTT
CDR3: CASSYRDGEAFF

J: TRBJ2-6
V: TRBV5-1
D: NA
size: NA
DNA: TGCGCCAGCAGCTTGGACGGATCTGGGGCCAACGTCCTGACTTTC
CDR3: CASSLDGSGANVLTF

J: TRBJ1-2
V: TRBV6-6
D: TRBD1
size: medium-sized
DNA: TGTGCCAGCAGCTCTCGACAGGGGGCAGTCTATGGCTACACCTTC
CDR3: CASSSRQGAVYGYTF

J: TRBJ2-7
V: TRBV28
D: TRBD1
size: NA
DNA: TGTGCCAGCAGTTTGCTCGGACAGGGAAGCCGCGAGCAGTACTTC
CDR3: CASSLLGQGSREQYF

J: TRBJ2-1
V: TRBV12-3/TRBV12-4
D: TRBD1
size: medium-sized
DNA: TGTGCCACCAAGACAGGGGCCATGGTTAATGAGCAGTTCTTC
CDR3: CATKTGAMVNEQFF

J: TRBJ1-2
V: TRBV19
D: NA
size: many
DNA: TGTGCCAGTAGTATCGGGCCATGGGAGGGAGGCTACACCTTC
CDR3: CASSIGPWEGGYTF

J: TRBJ1-1
V: TRBV19
D: NA
size: medium-sized
DNA: TGTGCCAGTAGCCTGGGACAGAACACTGAAGCTTTCTTT
CDR3: CASSLGQNTEAFF

J: TRBJ1-5
V: TRBV7-2
D: NA
size: NA
DNA: TGTGCCAGCAGCCCGTACAGGGCCGGCAATCAGCCCCAGCATTTT
CDR3: CASSPYRAGNQPQHF

J: TRBJ2-5
V: TRBV29-1
D: TRBD2
size: medium-sized
DNA: TGCAGCGTTTGGGGGGGGGAGACCCAGTACTTC
CDR3: CSVWGGETQYF

J: TRBJ2-7
V: TRBV18
D: NA
size: medium-sized
DNA: TGTGCCAGCTCCGAGATATCCTACGAGCAGTACTTC
CDR3: CASSEISYEQYF

J: TRBJ1-4
V: TRBV6-5
D: NA
size: medium-sized
DNA: TGTGCCAGCAGTTACTCTCCCACGGATGGTGAAAAACTGTTTTTT
CDR3: CASSYSPTDGEKLFF

J: TRBJ1-4
V: TRBV6-6
D: TRBD1
size: medium-sized
DNA: TGTGCCAGCACTGTACAGGGGGCGGGAGAAAAACTGTTTTTT
CDR3: CASTVQGAGEKLFF

J: TRBJ2-7
V: TRBV29-1
D: NA
size: NA
DNA: TGCAGCGTGGGACGGCGCTACGAGCAGTACTTC
CDR3: CSVGRRYEQYF

J: TRBJ1-2
V: TRBV12-3/TRBV12-4
D: NA
size: many
DNA: TGTGCCAGCCGCCTTGGCGGGGGCCTTGGCTACACCTTC
CDR3: CASRLGGGLGYTF